Below are 12 T cell receptor beta chains sequenced from a single sample in a study of radiotherapy plus CTLA-4 blockade in lung cancer. Clones were read by immunoSEQ multiplex PCR, and TCRdb kept only the in-frame ones, dropping some. The data contain about 88,000 clones, around 72% of them seen just once; the ten biggest clones take up 11% to 15%. The source was peripheral blood, collected from a patient treated with radiotherapy plus ipilimumab. Receptors were obtained from a human donor with non-small cell lung cancer that progressed on radiotherapy plus ipilimumab.

V is TRBV5-1 and J is TRBJ2-2; 8 positions agree with TRBD1. V shed 3 bases and J 4 bases; nucleotides not matched to a gene: 11. The CDR3 sequence is 17 residues long. CDR1 is SGHRS and CDR2 is YFSETQ in the germline V gene. The CDR3 spells CASSSDPTTGATGELFF. The CDR3 DNA reads TGCGCCAGCAGCTCGGACCCTACGACAGGGGCCACCGGGGAGCTGTTTTTT.

J is TRBJ1-4 and V is TRBV4-3, with unresolved D. Trimming stripped 0 bases from V and 8 bases from J, with 13 bases between. The length of the CDR3 is 15 residues. Germline assignment: CDR1 LGHNA and CDR2 YSLEER. The CDR3 spells CASSQESSRREKLFF. Here the CDR3 DNA reads TGCGCCAGCAGCCAAGAGAGTAGTAGAAGAGAAAAACTGTTTTTT.

The V gene is TRBV6-5, the J gene TRBJ1-1; the D is unclear. The V gene lost 3 bases and the J gene lost 2 bases, with 13 bases spanning the gap. The CDR3 covers 15 residues. The germline V gene has CDR1 MNHEY and CDR2 SVGAGI. This CDR3 is CASSYSGLQNTEAFF. The CDR3 nucleotides are TGTGCCAGCAGTTATTCCGGGTTACAAAACACTGAAGCTTTCTTT.

A single count supports this clone. The chain is built from TRBV18 and TRBJ1-1; D is ambiguous. The germline V gene encodes CDR1 KGHSH and CDR2 LQKENI. The CDR3 consists of 15 residues. Between the trimmed V and J ends, which lost 0 bases and 1 base, there was a span of 9 bases. Here the CDR3 DNA reads TGTGCCAGCTCACCACCAAGTCAGTCGAACACTGAAGCTTTCTTT. Amino acids: CASSPPSQSNTEAFF.

This chain links TRBV2 with TRBJ2-7, with a possible D match to TRBD2 (6 bases). Germline V lookup: CDR1 SNHLY, CDR2 FYNNEI. The V gene lost 3 bases and the J gene lost 2 bases, with 14 bases spanning the gap. CDR3 size: 15 residues. CDR3 in DNA: TGTGCCAGCAGTGATCCGGCCCGGGGGACCTACGAGCAGTACTTC. Translated, it gives CASSDPARGTYEQYF.

The J gene is TRBJ2-2, the V gene TRBV6-5; possibly TRBD2 for D (7 bases). CDR1 is MNHEY and CDR2 is SVGAGI in the germline V gene. The length of the CDR3 is 16 residues. V was trimmed by 4 bases and J by 1 base, leaving 13 bases between them. CDR3 coding DNA: TGTGCCAGCAGTTCCCCCGGGGGGCAGAACACCGGGGAGCTGTTTTTT. It specifies CASSSPGGQNTGELFF.

The chain carries TRBV27 and TRBJ1-2; D is perhaps TRBD1 (6 bases). The CDR3 loop spans 13 amino acids. Trimming cost V 6 bases and J 5 bases, with 13 bases left between them. Looked up from germline, CDR1 is MNHEY and CDR2 is SMNVEV (reference sequence). This CDR3 is CASRGTFPYGYTF. In nucleotides, the CDR3 is TGTGCCAGCAGGGGGACATTTCCTTATGGCTACACCTTC.

The V and J genes are TRBV6-6 and TRBJ1-5; D is undetermined. The CDR3 extends over 12 amino acids. The germline gives CDR1 MNHNY, CDR2 SVGAGI (reference sequence). Trimming removed 6 bases at V and 8 bases at J, with 11 bases between. CDR3 amino acids: CASRRDKEPQHF. The CDR3 DNA follows: TGTGCCAGCAGACGTGATAAGGAGCCCCAGCATTTT.

V gene TRBV18 combines with J gene TRBJ1-1, with 10 positions matching TRBD1. The J segment lost 5 bases and the V segment lost 5 bases, leaving 5 bases of the junction unmatched. Germline assignment: CDR1 KGHSH and CDR2 LQKENI. The CDR3 is 14 amino acids. This CDR3 reads CASSSRDRGTEAFF. DNA of the CDR3: TGTGCCAGCTCATCCCGGGACAGGGGAACTGAAGCTTTCTTT.

V gene TRBV6-6 combines with J gene TRBJ1-2; D is unclear. The V gene's germline CDR1 is MNHNY and CDR2 SVGAGI (reference sequence). The CDR3 is made up of 13 amino acids. V lost 4 bases to trimming and J lost 8 bases, with 14 bases between them. The CDR3 nucleotides read TGTGCCAGCAGTTCTCCCGGACTACGAGGCTACACCTTC. Translating gives CASSSPGLRGYTF.

This sequence joins TRBV15 and TRBJ2-5; D is uncertain. The CDR3 contains 14 residues. Germline-derived CDR1 and CDR2 are LNHNV and YYDKDF (reference sequence). The germline V and J ends were trimmed by 6 bases and 2 bases, with 13 bases remaining between them. The CDR3 protein is CATSTDNGQETQYF. The CDR3 coding sequence is TGTGCCACCAGTACCGACAACGGACAAGAGACCCAGTACTTC.

The rearrangement joins TRBV4-1 to TRBJ1-2; 7 bases are shared with TRBD1. This CDR3 is built from 16 residues. CDR1 is MGHRA and CDR2 is YSYEKL in the germline V gene. Trimming cost V 1 base and J 4 bases; bases outside gene matches: 9. CDR3 DNA: TGCGCCAGCAGCCAAGTTGAAGGACAGGCGTTCTATGGCTACACCTTC. The encoded protein is CASSQVEGQAFYGYTF.